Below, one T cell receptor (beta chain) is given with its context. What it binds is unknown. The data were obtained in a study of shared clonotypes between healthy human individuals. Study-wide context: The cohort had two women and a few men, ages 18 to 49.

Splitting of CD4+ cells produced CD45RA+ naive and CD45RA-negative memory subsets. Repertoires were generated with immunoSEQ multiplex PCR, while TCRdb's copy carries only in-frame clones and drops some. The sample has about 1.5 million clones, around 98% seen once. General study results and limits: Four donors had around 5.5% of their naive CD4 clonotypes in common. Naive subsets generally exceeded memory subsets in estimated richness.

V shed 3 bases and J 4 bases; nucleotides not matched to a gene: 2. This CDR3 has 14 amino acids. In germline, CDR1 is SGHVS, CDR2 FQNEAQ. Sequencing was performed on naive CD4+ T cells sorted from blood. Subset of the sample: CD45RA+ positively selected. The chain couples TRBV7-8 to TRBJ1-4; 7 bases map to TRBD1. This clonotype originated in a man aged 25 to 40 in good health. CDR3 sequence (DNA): TGTGCCAGCAGCTTGACAGGGAATAATGAAAAACTGTTTTTT. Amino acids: CASSLTGNNEKLFF.